This T cell receptor beta chain appears in the sequencing data of a study of CD8+ T cells in alopecia areata. On the study more broadly: Each day, treated patients took oral tofacitinib twice, at 5 to 10 mg per dose.

Treatment indicated: oral pan-JAK inhibitor, 5-10 mg twice daily. Alopecia areata patients provided lesional scalp punch biopsies and peripheral blood, both collected for the study. This clone was detected a few times. Its antigen is undetermined. General study points: TCRs were shared less clearly across patients than in mice, possibly for HLA-related reasons. On tofacitinib, scalp and blood still held many of the expanded lesional clones.

Following extraction, RNA underwent reverse transcription to cDNA, which served as the sequencing template. Assay: immunoSEQ multiplex PCR; the TCRdb copy retains only in-frame clones and omits some. The sample records 150,000 to 200,000 clones, 60% being singletons. The receptor's source is a human donor with alopecia areata. Sequencing was performed on CD4+ T cells sorted from blood, taken at week 24, from a patient treated with tofacitinib.

DNA for the CDR3: TGTGCCAGCAGCTTAGAGTGGGGGCAGGCTGGGGCCAACGTCCTGACTTTC. It codes for CASSLEWGQAGANVLTF. The chain has TRBV7-2 and TRBJ2-6; TRBD1 might be the D (6 bases). Germline V gene sequence: CDR1 SGHTA, CDR2 FQGNSA. This CDR3 region has 17 residues. Trimming left V 1 base short and J 2 bases short, with 12 bases between. The entire variable domain, with the rest obtained from reference TRBV7-2 and TRBJ2-6, is as follows: GAGVSQSPSNKVTEKGKDVELRCDPISGHTALYWYRQSLGQGLEFLIYFQGNSAPDKSGLPSDRFSAERTGGSVSTLTIQRTQQEDSAVYLCASSLEWGQAGANVLTFGAGSRLTVL.